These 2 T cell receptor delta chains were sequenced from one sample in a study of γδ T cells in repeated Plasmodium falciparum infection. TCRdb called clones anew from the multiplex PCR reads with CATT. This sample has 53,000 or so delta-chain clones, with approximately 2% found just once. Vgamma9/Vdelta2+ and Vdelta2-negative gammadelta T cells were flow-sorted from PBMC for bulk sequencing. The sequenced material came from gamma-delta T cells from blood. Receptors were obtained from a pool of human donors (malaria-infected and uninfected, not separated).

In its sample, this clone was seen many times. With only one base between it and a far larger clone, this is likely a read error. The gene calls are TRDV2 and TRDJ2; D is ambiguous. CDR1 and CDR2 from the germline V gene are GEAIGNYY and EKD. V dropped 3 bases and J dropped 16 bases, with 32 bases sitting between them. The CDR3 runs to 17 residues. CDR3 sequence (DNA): TGTGCCTGTGACTCCATAGACCACCATACCGCTTTTAGATCACCCTTCTTT. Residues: CACDSIDHHTAFRSPFF.

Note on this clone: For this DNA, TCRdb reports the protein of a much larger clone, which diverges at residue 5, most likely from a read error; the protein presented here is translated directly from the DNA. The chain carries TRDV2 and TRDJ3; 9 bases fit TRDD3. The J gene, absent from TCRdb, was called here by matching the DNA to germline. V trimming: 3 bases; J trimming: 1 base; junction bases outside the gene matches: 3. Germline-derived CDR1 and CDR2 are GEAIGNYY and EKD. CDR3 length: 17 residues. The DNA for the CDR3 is TGTGCCTGTGACCCTACTGGGGGATCCTGGGACACCCGACAGATGTTTTTC. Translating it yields CACDPTGGSWDTRQMFF.